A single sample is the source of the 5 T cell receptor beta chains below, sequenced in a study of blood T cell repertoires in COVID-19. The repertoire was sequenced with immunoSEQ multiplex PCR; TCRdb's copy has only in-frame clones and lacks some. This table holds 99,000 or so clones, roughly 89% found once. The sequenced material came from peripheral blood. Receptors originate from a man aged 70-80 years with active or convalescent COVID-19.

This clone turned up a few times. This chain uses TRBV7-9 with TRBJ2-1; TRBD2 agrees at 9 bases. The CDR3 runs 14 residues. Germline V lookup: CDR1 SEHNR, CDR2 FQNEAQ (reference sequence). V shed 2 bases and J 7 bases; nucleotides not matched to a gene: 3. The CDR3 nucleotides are TGTGCCAGCAGCTTATCCGCGGGAGGGAATGAGCAGTTCTTC. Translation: CASSLSAGGNEQFF.

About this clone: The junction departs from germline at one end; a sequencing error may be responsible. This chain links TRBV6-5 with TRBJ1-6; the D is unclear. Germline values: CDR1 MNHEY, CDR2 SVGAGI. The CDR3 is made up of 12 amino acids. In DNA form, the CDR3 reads TGTGCCAGCAGTCCGTATAGTTCACCCCTCCACTTT. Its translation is CASSPYSSPLHF.

CDR3 residues: CASRGANENSPLHF. The CDR3 nucleotides are TGCGCCAGCAGGGGAGCCAACGAGAATTCACCCCTCCACTTT. The chain joins TRBV5-1 to TRBJ1-6; D not resolved. CDR1 and CDR2 (germline): SGHRS, YFSETQ. V was trimmed by 5 bases and J by 7 bases, leaving 13 bases between them. This CDR3 comprises 14 residues. Based on the CDR3 plus reference TRBV5-1 and TRBJ1-6, the full variable domain is KAGVTQTPRYLIKTRGQQVTLSCSPISGHRSVSWYQQTPGQGLQFLFEYFSETQRNKGNFPGRFSGRQFSNSRSEMNVSTLELGDSALYLCASRGANENSPLHFGNGTRLTVT.

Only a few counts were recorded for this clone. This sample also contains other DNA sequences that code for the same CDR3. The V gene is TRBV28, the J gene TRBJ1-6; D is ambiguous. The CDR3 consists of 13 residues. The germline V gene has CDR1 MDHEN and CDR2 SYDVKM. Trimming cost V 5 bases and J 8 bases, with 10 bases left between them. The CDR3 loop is CASSRAYDSPLHF. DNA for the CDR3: TGTGCCAGCAGTCGTGCCTACGATTCACCCCTCCACTTT.

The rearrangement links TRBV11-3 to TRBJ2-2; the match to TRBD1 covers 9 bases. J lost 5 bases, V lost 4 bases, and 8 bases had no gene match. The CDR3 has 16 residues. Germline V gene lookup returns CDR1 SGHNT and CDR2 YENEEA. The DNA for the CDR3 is TGTGCCAGCAGCTCGCCGGGACAGGGATGGACCGGGGAGCTGTTTTTT. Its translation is CASSSPGQGWTGELFF. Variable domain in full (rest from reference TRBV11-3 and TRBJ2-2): EAGVVQSPRYKIIEKKQPVAFWCNPISGHNTLYWYLQNLGQGPELLIRYENEEAVDDSQLPKDRFSAERLKGVDSTLKIQPAELGDSAVYLCASSSPGQGWTGELFFGEGSRLTVL.